Below, 8 T cell receptor beta chains from the same sample are listed, as sequenced in a study of blood T cell repertoires in COVID-19. The table came from immunoSEQ multiplex PCR; TCRdb's copy has only in-frame clones and leaves some out. The top ten clones hold around 4% of a sample with some 39,000 clones, more than 80% of them seen once. The sample taken for sequencing was peripheral blood. These receptors were collected from a man aged 55 to 70 with acute or convalescent COVID-19.

This chain connects TRBV10-1 to TRBJ1-5; 9 positions match TRBD1. The CDR3 is 16 residues long. Per germline, CDR1 WNHNN and CDR2 SYGVQD (reference sequence). Trimming at V came to 8 bases and at J to 6 bases, leaving 14 bases not matched to a gene. This chain's CDR3 is CASGWTGEVFGQPQHF. The CDR3 DNA reads TGCGCCAGCGGATGGACAGGGGAGGTTTTCGGTCAGCCCCAGCATTTT.

This clone has only a few counts. The chain joins TRBV10-3 to TRBJ2-7; D may be TRBD2 (5 bases). This CDR3 has 15 residues. The germline V gene encodes CDR1 ENHRY and CDR2 SYGVKD. Between the trimmed V and J ends, which lost 0 bases and 2 bases, there was a span of 11 bases. The CDR3 nucleotides are TGTGCCATCAGTGAGTCAAGCAGCGGCCCCTACGAGCAGTACTTC. The encoded protein is CAISESSSGPYEQYF.

This chain's CDR3 is CASSVPTGLNEQFF. In nucleotides, the CDR3 is TGTGCCAGCAGCGTACCCACAGGGCTCAATGAGCAGTTCTTC. The chain has TRBV9 and TRBJ2-1, with a tentative D call TRBD1 (6 bases). The CDR3 runs to 14 residues. Trimming removed 1 base from V and 6 bases from J, with 11 bases in between. From germline, CDR1 is SGDLS and CDR2 YYNGEE.

The genes are TRBV7-2 and TRBJ2-2, with 9 bases matching TRBD1. CDR1 is SGHTA and CDR2 is FQGNSA in the germline V gene. The CDR3 length is 15 residues. Losses at the gene ends were 4 bases for V and 7 bases for J; bases not matched to a gene: 7. The CDR3 DNA sequence: TGTGCCAGCAGCTGGGGACAGGGTCAGTACGGGGAGCTGTTTTTT. Translating it yields CASSWGQGQYGELFF.

This clone has only one observation. This chain connects TRBV7-2 to TRBJ1-2; 9 bases are shared with TRBD1. Unmatched junction bases numbered 10, after V lost 5 bases and J lost 6 bases. The CDR3 covers 15 residues. Germline CDR1 and CDR2: SGHTA and FQGNSA. CDR3 nucleotides: TGTGCCAGCAGCATCCCCACAGGGGGCGCCCATGGCTACACCTTC. Protein sequence: CASSIPTGGAHGYTF.

The CDR3 loop reads CASSSTTSVSYNEQFF. The CDR3 DNA follows: TGTGCCAGCAGTTCGACGACTAGCGTCTCCTACAATGAGCAGTTCTTC. V usage is TRBV27 and J usage is TRBJ2-1; 8 nucleotides match TRBD2. After removal of 4 bases from V and 0 bases from J, the junction contained 5 bases not matched to a gene. The germline V gene has CDR1 MNHEY and CDR2 SMNVEV (reference sequence). This CDR3 comprises 16 residues.

The chain recombines TRBV11-2 with TRBJ1-4, with 7 bases aligning to TRBD1. This CDR3 is 16 amino acids long. Per the germline V gene, CDR1 is SGHAT and CDR2 is FQNNGV. Losses at the gene ends were 3 bases for V and 0 bases for J; bases not matched to a gene: 4. The CDR3 is CASSFGDRPTNEKLFF. CDR3 DNA: TGTGCCAGCAGCTTTGGGGACAGACCAACTAATGAAAAACTGTTTTTT.

The chain joins TRBV5-1 to TRBJ2-3; 9 bases align to TRBD2. The V and J ends lost 1 base and 0 bases, in that order; junction bases with no gene match: 0. Germline V gene sequence: CDR1 SGHRS, CDR2 YFSETQ. The length of the CDR3 is 15 residues. CDR3 loop: CASSLTSGSTDTQYF. The CDR3 nucleotides read TGCGCCAGCAGCTTGACTAGCGGGAGCACAGATACGCAGTATTTT.